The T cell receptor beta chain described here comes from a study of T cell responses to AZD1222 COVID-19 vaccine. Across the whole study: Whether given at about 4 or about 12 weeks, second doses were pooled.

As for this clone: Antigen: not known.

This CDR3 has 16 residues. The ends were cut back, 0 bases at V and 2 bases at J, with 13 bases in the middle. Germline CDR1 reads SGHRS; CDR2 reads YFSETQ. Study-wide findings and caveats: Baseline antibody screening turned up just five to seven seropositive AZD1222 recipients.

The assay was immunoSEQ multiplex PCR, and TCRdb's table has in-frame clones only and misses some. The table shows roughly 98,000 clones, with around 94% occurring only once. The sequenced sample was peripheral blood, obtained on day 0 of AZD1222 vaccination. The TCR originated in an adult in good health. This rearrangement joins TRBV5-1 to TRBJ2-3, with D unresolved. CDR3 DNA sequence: TGCGCCAGCAGCTTGGGATCTCTTACCCCCACAGATACGCAGTATTTT. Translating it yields CASSLGSLTPTDTQYF. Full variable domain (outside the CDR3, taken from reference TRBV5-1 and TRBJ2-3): KAGVTQTPRYLIKTRGQQVTLSCSPISGHRSVSWYQQTPGQGLQFLFEYFSETQRNKGNFPGRFSGRQFSNSRSEMNVSTLELGDSALYLCASSLGSLTPTDTQYFGPGTRLTVL.